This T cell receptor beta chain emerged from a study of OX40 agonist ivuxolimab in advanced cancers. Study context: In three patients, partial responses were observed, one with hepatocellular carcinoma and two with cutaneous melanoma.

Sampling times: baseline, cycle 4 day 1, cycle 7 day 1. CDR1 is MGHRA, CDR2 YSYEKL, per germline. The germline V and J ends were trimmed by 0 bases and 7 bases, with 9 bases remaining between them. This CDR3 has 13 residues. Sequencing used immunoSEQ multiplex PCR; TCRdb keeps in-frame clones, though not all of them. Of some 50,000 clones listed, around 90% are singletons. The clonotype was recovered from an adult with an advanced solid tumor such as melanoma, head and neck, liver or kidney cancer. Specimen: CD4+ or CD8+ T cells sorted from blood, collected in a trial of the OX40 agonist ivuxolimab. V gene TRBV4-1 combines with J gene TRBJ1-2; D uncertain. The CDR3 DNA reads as TGCGCCAGCAGCCAAGATCTGGGGTTTGGCTACACCTTC. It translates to CASSQDLGFGYTF.